Below, 23 T cell receptor beta chains from the same sample are listed, as sequenced in a study of control samples from healthy donors and cancer patients. Some clones are missing from TCRdb's copy, which holds only in-frame ones; the method was immunoSEQ multiplex PCR. Altogether approximately 17,000 clones are present, about 89% being singletons, with the ten largest covering about 30%. Source material: PBMCs. The receptors come from a man in his sixties with head and neck cancer.

The chain carries TRBV3-1 (or the pseudogene TRBV3-2) and TRBJ1-4; TRBD1 agrees at 9 bases. J gave up 8 bases and V 5 bases, and 6 bases lay outside the gene matches. Germline CDR1 is LGHDT and CDR2 is YNNKEL (reference sequence). This CDR3 region has 14 residues. The CDR3 coding sequence is TGTGCCAGCAGCTTAACAGGGGGCGGAGAAAAACTGTTTTTT. Its translation: CASSLTGGGEKLFF.

This chain joins TRBV3-1 (or the pseudogene TRBV3-2) and TRBJ1-1; D gene ambiguous. V was pared by 2 bases and J by 4 bases, with 17 bases between. The V gene's germline CDR1 is LGHDT and CDR2 YNNKEL (reference sequence). The CDR3 is 16 residues long. CDR3 amino acids: CASSQTTHHAGTEAFF. CDR3 in DNA: TGTGCCAGCAGCCAAACTACGCACCACGCGGGCACTGAAGCTTTCTTT.

The rearrangement uses TRBV6-5 and TRBJ1-1, with D tentatively TRBD1 (5 bases). CDR1 MNHEY and CDR2 SVGAGI come from the germline V gene. The V end was cut by 3 bases, the J end by 2 bases, with 16 bases between. CDR3 length: 16 amino acids. The CDR3 nucleotides read TGTGCCAGCAGTTATTACGGTGCTGGGGGAAACACTGAAGCTTTCTTT. Translated: CASSYYGAGGNTEAFF.

The chain recombines TRBV29-1 with TRBJ2-7, with a possible D match to TRBD2 (5 bases). This CDR3 has 11 residues. V was shortened by 3 bases and J by 8 bases, with 11 bases between the two germline ends. Germline-derived CDR1 and CDR2 are SQVTM and ANQGSEA. CDR3 sequence (DNA): TGCAGCGTTGAGACCCGGGGTAAGCAGTACTTC. Translated: CSVETRGKQYF.

The V call is TRBV4-1, the J call TRBJ2-3; TRBD2 matches 9 bases. In germline, CDR1 is MGHRA, CDR2 YSYEKL. Unmatched junction bases numbered 6, after V lost 4 bases and J lost 4 bases. There are 15 residues in the CDR3. CDR3 residues: CASSRVRGGADTQYF. The CDR3 DNA sequence: TGCGCCAGCAGCCGGGTGCGGGGGGGTGCAGATACGCAGTATTTT.

This chain joins TRBV4-1 and TRBJ1-5; no reliable D call. Trimming removed 0 bases from V and 3 bases from J, with 9 bases in between. The CDR3 extends over 15 amino acids. CDR1 is MGHRA and CDR2 is YSYEKL in the germline V gene. This chain's CDR3 is CASSQDPAFNQPQHF. CDR3 nucleotide sequence: TGCGCCAGCAGCCAAGATCCCGCGTTCAATCAGCCCCAGCATTTT.

This clone was detected a few times. The genes are TRBV4-2 and TRBJ2-2; possible D gene TRBD2, 6 bases. The germline V gene encodes CDR1 LGHNA and CDR2 YNFKEQ. The length of the CDR3 is 15 residues. Trimming cost V 1 base and J 5 bases, with 11 bases left between them. The CDR3 reads CASSQAGVSTGELFF. In DNA form, the CDR3 reads TGTGCCAGCAGCCAAGCGGGGGTGTCTACCGGGGAGCTGTTTTTT.

The chain has TRBV11-2 and TRBJ2-3, with D perhaps given as TRBD1 or TRBD2 (5 bases each). V lost 1 base and J 1 base, leaving 12 bases between the germline ends. Germline CDR1 and CDR2: SGHAT and FQNNGV. The CDR3 length is 16 residues. CDR3 DNA: TGTGCCAGCAGCTTAGTTGGGGGTAGGGGCACAGATACGCAGTATTTT. Amino acids: CASSLVGGRGTDTQYF.

The V call is TRBV27, the J call TRBJ1-1, with D possibly TRBD1 on 5 matching bases. The CDR3 extends over 15 amino acids. From germline, CDR1 is MNHEY and CDR2 SMNVEV (reference sequence). V lost 8 bases to trimming and J lost 4 bases, with 20 bases between them. CDR3 bases: TGTGCCAGCCGGGAAAGGGGCCTCAGCGGCACTGAAGCTTTCTTT. Translated, it gives CASRERGLSGTEAFF.

This rearrangement joins TRBV6-5 to TRBJ1-1; D not resolved. Per the germline V gene, CDR1 is MNHEY and CDR2 is SVGAGI. Trimming pared 4 bases from V and 0 bases from J, leaving 15 bases between. The CDR3 has 16 residues. CDR3 region: CASSSPPGWLNTEAFF. The CDR3 coding sequence is TGTGCCAGCAGTTCCCCCCCGGGGTGGCTGAACACTGAAGCTTTCTTT.

The chain links TRBV7-9 to TRBJ2-1; D unclear. The CDR3 totals 16 residues. V lost 5 bases and J lost 0, with 14 bases in between. Germline V CDR1 and CDR2: SEHNR, FQNEAQ (reference sequence). CDR3 sequence reads: CASSRPQESSYNEQFF. The CDR3 DNA is TGTGCCAGCAGCAGACCGCAAGAGAGCTCCTACAATGAGCAGTTCTTC.

V gene TRBV5-4 combines with J gene TRBJ2-2; D remains unclear. The V gene's germline CDR1 is SGHNT and CDR2 YYREEE (reference sequence). The CDR3 sequence is 13 residues long. With 3 bases removed from V and 5 bases from J, the gap between germline ends came to 8 bases. The CDR3 bases are TGTGCCAGCAGCTATTCTTCAACCGGGGAGCTGTTTTTT. This translates into CASSYSSTGELFF.

The genes are TRBV5-1 and TRBJ2-1; a weak D match, TRBD2 (6 bases). The CDR3 is 16 residues long. Germline-derived CDR1 and CDR2 are SGHRS and YFSETQ. Between the trimmed V and J ends, which lost 4 bases and 3 bases, there was a span of 17 bases. The CDR3 DNA sequence: TGCGCCAGCAGCAACTCGACTAGGGGCCTCTACAATGAGCAGTTCTTC. Translation gives CASSNSTRGLYNEQFF.

The chain links TRBV4-2 to TRBJ2-5; 8 nucleotides agree with TRBD2. V lost 3 bases and J lost 2; bases outside the gene matches: 5. CDR3 length: 15 residues. Germline V gene data show CDR1 as LGHNA and CDR2 as YNFKEQ. The CDR3 nucleotides are TGTGCCAGCAGCCAGGGAACTAGCGGTCAAGAGACCCAGTACTTC. Protein product: CASSQGTSGQETQYF.

CDR3: CASSYELGAGNYGYTF. CDR3 in DNA: TGTGCCAGCAGTTACGAGCTAGGGGCGGGGAACTATGGCTACACCTTC. The V and J genes are TRBV6-6 and TRBJ1-2; maybe TRBD1 (5 bases). Germline V CDR1 and CDR2: MNHNY, SVGAGI (reference sequence). V lost 2 bases and J lost 2, with 15 bases in between. CDR3 size: 16 residues.

The V call is TRBV27, the J call TRBJ2-7; tentative D call: TRBD1 (5 bases). The CDR3 runs to 16 residues. V lost 2 bases and J lost 6, with 20 bases in between. CDR1 MNHEY and CDR2 SMNVEV come from the germline V gene (reference sequence). In DNA form, the CDR3 reads TGTGCCAGCAGTTTAAATATAGGGGCGGTAGCATCCGAGCAGTACTTC. This translates into CASSLNIGAVASEQYF.

The chain links TRBV5-1 to TRBJ2-3; D gene ambiguous. V lost 1 base, J lost 0 bases, and 3 bases lay in between. Germline V gene lookup returns CDR1 SGHRS and CDR2 YFSETQ. The CDR3 sequence is 13 residues long. The CDR3 DNA reads TGCGCCAGCAGCTTGCAGAGCACAGATACGCAGTATTTT. Translated, it gives CASSLQSTDTQYF.

V usage is TRBV11-2 and J usage is TRBJ2-2, with 15 positions matching TRBD2. CDR1 and CDR2 from the germline V gene are SGHAT and FQNNGV. V gave up 5 bases and J gave up 4 bases; unmatched junction bases: 2. This CDR3 spans 16 amino acids. CDR3 in DNA: TGTGCCAGCAGCACGGGACTAGCGGGGGGCACCGGGGAGCTGTTTTTT. It codes for CASSTGLAGGTGELFF.

The rearrangement joins TRBV7-8 to TRBJ2-2; 8 positions match TRBD2. This CDR3 has 17 amino acids. Per the germline V gene, CDR1 is SGHVS and CDR2 is FQNEAQ. The V and J ends lost 5 bases and 5 bases, in that order; junction bases with no gene match: 13. CDR3 in amino acids: CASSKLGSGGRTGELFF. CDR3 in DNA: TGTGCCAGCAGCAAACTAGGGAGCGGGGGAAGGACCGGGGAGCTGTTTTTT.

The chain combines TRBV2 with TRBJ1-1; D gene unclear. Trimming removed 7 bases from V and 5 bases from J, with 17 bases in between. Germline CDR1 is SNHLY and CDR2 is FYNNEI. The CDR3 has 14 amino acids. The CDR3 spells CASKREGLGTEAFF. The DNA of the CDR3 is TGTGCCAGCAAAAGAGAGGGCCTGGGGACTGAAGCTTTCTTT.

The chain couples TRBV19 to TRBJ1-1, with unresolved D. This CDR3 spans 13 amino acids. Between the trimmed V and J ends, which lost 1 base and 6 bases, there was a span of 9 bases. CDR1 is LNHDA and CDR2 is SQIVND in the germline V gene (reference sequence). As DNA, the CDR3 is TGTGCCAGTAGTATAGTGATAACATCTGAAGCTTTCTTT. Protein sequence: CASSIVITSEAFF.

The rearrangement joins TRBV10-2 to TRBJ2-7; the match to TRBD1 covers 8 bases. With V trimmed by 3 bases and J by 0 bases, 7 bases remained unmatched. Germline assignment: CDR1 WSHSY and CDR2 SAAADI. CDR3 size: 16 residues. The chain's CDR3 is CASSDSDRASSYEQYF. The CDR3 DNA follows: TGCGCCAGCAGTGACTCGGACAGGGCTAGCTCCTACGAGCAGTACTTC.

The CDR3 loop is CASSVLSERSTGELFF. CDR3 nucleotide sequence: TGTGCCAGCAGCGTACTTTCGGAGAGATCCACCGGGGAGCTGTTTTTT. This sequence joins TRBV9 and TRBJ2-2; D unclear. The V end was cut by 1 base, the J end by 4 bases, with 14 bases between. Germline CDR1 is SGDLS and CDR2 is YYNGEE. There are 16 residues in the CDR3. Complete variable domain (other parts from reference TRBV9 and TRBJ2-2): DSGVTQTPKHLITATGQRVTLRCSPRSGDLSVYWYQQSLDQGLQFLIQYYNGEERAKGNILERFSAQQFPDLHSELNLSSLELGDSALYFCASSVLSERSTGELFFGEGSRLTVL.